What follows is one T cell receptor (beta chain) and its context. The entry originates in a study of blood T cell repertoires in COVID-19. The assay was immunoSEQ multiplex PCR, and TCRdb's table has in-frame clones only and misses some. The sample lists 260,000 or so clones, roughly 79% occurring once. Germline loops: CDR1 SNHLY, CDR2 FYNNEI. CDR3 length: 15 residues. The J segment lost 3 bases and the V segment lost 6 bases, leaving 6 bases of the junction unmatched. Sequences were obtained from peripheral blood. This sequence was found in an elderly woman with COVID-19, enrolled during active disease. The gene calls are TRBV2 and TRBJ1-5; TRBD1 matches 9 bases. CDR3 region: CASRRDRAFNQPQHF. The CDR3, as DNA: TGTGCCAGCAGGAGGGACAGGGCCTTCAATCAGCCCCAGCATTTT. Drawing the rest from reference TRBV2 and TRBJ1-5, the complete variable domain is EPEVTQTPSHQVTQMGQEVILRCVPISNHLYFYWYRQILGQKVEFLVSFYNNEISEKSEIFDDQFSVERPDGSNFTLKIRSTKLEDSAMYFCASRRDRAFNQPQHFGDGTRLSIL.